The subject of this entry is one T cell receptor (beta chain). A read error may account for a junction end that differs from germline. This sample is part of a study of blood T cell repertoires in COVID-19. Study summary: Sample material is recorded as cDNA or gDNA derived from T cells, B-cell-depleted T cells, or PBMCs.

Method: immunoSEQ multiplex PCR; TCRdb's copy keeps in-frame clones and lacks some. The data hold about 74,000 clones, with roughly three quarters observed a single time. The CDR3 loop spans 17 amino acids. Germline V gene data show CDR1 as KGHSH and CDR2 as LQKENI. The chain recombines TRBV18 with TRBJ1-1, with 7 nucleotides matching TRBD1. Sequencing was done on a sample of peripheral blood. This TCR was recovered from a man in his 70s with acute or convalescent COVID-19. The CDR3 DNA reads as TGTGCCAGCTCGCCACGCTCAGGGGGAGGTAGTAACACTGAAGCTTTCTTT. It encodes CASSPRSGGGSNTEAFF.